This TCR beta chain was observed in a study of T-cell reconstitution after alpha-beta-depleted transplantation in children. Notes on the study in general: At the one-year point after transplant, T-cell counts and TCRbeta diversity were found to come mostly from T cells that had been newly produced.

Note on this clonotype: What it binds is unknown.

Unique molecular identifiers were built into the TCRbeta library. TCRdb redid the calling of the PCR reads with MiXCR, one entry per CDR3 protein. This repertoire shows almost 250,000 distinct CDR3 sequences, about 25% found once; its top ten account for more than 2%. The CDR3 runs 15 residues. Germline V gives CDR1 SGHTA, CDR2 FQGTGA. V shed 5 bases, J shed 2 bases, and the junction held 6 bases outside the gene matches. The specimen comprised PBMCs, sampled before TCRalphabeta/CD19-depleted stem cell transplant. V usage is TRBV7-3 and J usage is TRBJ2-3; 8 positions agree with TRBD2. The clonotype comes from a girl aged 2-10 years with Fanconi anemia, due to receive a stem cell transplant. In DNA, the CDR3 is TGTGCCAGCAGCCCCGGCGGGGGGTACACAGATACGCAGTATTTT. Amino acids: CASSPGGGYTDTQYF.